The rows below give T cell receptor beta chains drawn from one sample of a study of T cell repertoires in cytomegalovirus infection. TCRdb used MiXCR to reprocess the reads, holding one entry per CDR3 protein. The data show some 480,000 distinct CDR3 sequences, 30% to 40% seen once. No antigen has been identified for these receptors. The sample here was cultured PBMCs, taken from culture after CMV antigen stimulation. The receptors here all came from a human donor in good health (CMV status not recorded). Some clones in this sample may be carry-over from other donors' samples. CDR3s include the opening cysteine and the closing phenylalanine or tryptophan. D genes are given only for firm matches. Some rows mark clone size as missing; the rest say once, few, many or name a class of expanded clone.

D: TRBD2
V: TRBV13
J: TRBJ2-1
size: few
DNA: TGTGCCAGCAGTCCTAGCGGGAAAAGTGAGCAGTTCTTC
CDR3: CASSPSGKSEQFF

D: NA
V: TRBV5-5
J: TRBJ1-4
size: NA
DNA: TGTGCCAGCAGCTCCCGAGGGGGGCTCGTTGAAAAACTGTTTTTT
CDR3: CASSSRGGLVEKLFF

D: NA
V: TRBV6-1
J: TRBJ2-2
size: many
DNA: TGTGCCAGCACGGGAAGACAAGCCCCAAACACCGGGGAGCTGTTTTTT
CDR3: CASTGRQAPNTGELFF

D: NA
V: TRBV7-2
J: TRBJ2-7
size: few
DNA: TGTGCCAGACAGCGCGAGCAGTACTTC
CDR3: CARQREQYF

D: NA
V: TRBV19
J: TRBJ2-2
size: NA
DNA: TGTGCCAGTAGAAAAGGGGGAGTAGCCGGGGAGCTGTTTTTT
CDR3: CASRKGGVAGELFF

D: TRBD2
V: TRBV29-1
J: TRBJ2-7
size: NA
DNA: TGCAGCGTGGCTAAGGGACTAGCGGGAGACCCCTACGAGCAGTACTTC
CDR3: CSVAKGLAGDPYEQYF

D: TRBD1
V: TRBV7-2
J: TRBJ2-5
size: few
DNA: TGTGCCACGGTGGGACAGGGTAAAGAGACCCAGTACTTC
CDR3: CATVGQGKETQYF

D: NA
V: TRBV30
J: TRBJ1-1
size: NA
DNA: TGTGCCTGGAGTGTACAGATTGAAGCTTTCTTT
CDR3: CAWSVQIEAFF

D: TRBD1
V: TRBV10-3
J: TRBJ2-7
size: NA
DNA: TGTGCCATCAGTCGACAGGGTTCCGAGCAGTACTTC
CDR3: CAISRQGSEQYF

D: NA
V: TRBV2
J: TRBJ2-5
size: once
DNA: TGTGCCAGCAGTGGTGTGGGGGCGAGAGAGACCCAGTACTTC
CDR3: CASSGVGARETQYF

D: TRBD1
V: TRBV6-2/TRBV6-3
J: TRBJ2-1
size: once
DNA: TGTGCCAGCAGACCGGGACAGGGAAAAAATGAGCAGTTCTTC
CDR3: CASRPGQGKNEQFF

D: NA
V: TRBV12-5
J: TRBJ2-3
size: few
DNA: TGTGCTAGTGGTTTGCGGGAAGATACGCAGTATTTT
CDR3: CASGLREDTQYF

D: NA
V: TRBV28
J: TRBJ1-4
size: few
DNA: TGTGCCAGCAGCTCAGCGACAGCAACTAATGAAAAACTGTTTTTT
CDR3: CASSSATATNEKLFF

D: NA
V: TRBV5-6
J: TRBJ2-1
size: NA
DNA: TGTGCCAGCAGCTTGGCCGGGACGGGGAGGAATGAGCAGTTCTTC
CDR3: CASSLAGTGRNEQFF

D: NA
V: TRBV5-6
J: TRBJ2-7
size: NA
DNA: TGTGCCAGCAGACAAACGGGATTCAGCTCCTACGAGCAGTACTTC
CDR3: CASRQTGFSSYEQYF

D: NA
V: TRBV10-2
J: TRBJ2-6
size: NA
DNA: TGCGCCAGCAGTGGAAATAGCGGAGGCCTCTCTGGGGCCAACGTCCTGACTTTC
CDR3: CASSGNSGGLSGANVLTF

D: NA
V: TRBV7-2
J: TRBJ2-1
size: many
DNA: TGTGCCAGCAGCTTCCAGGGGGGGGGGGACTACAATGAGCAGTTCTTC
CDR3: CASSFQGGGDYNEQFF

D: TRBD2
V: TRBV9
J: TRBJ2-1
size: NA
DNA: TGTGCCAGCAGCGTAGTAGCTAGCGGGAGGGCCCATGAGCAGTTCTTC
CDR3: CASSVVASGRAHEQFF

D: TRBD2
V: TRBV12-3/TRBV12-4
J: TRBJ2-3
size: NA
DNA: TGTGCCAGCAGTTTATCCGTACTAGCGGGACACTTCACAGATACGCAGTATTTT
CDR3: CASSLSVLAGHFTDTQYF

D: NA
V: TRBV7-2
J: TRBJ1-4
size: many
DNA: TGTGCCAGCAGCCCATCCCAGTTAGAAAAACTGTTTTTT
CDR3: CASSPSQLEKLFF

D: NA
V: TRBV7-6
J: TRBJ1-1
size: NA
DNA: TGTGCCAGCACCCTGCTACAGTACACTGAAGCTTTCTTT
CDR3: CASTLLQYTEAFF

D: NA
V: TRBV4-3
J: TRBJ2-1
size: NA
DNA: TGCGCCAGCAGCCAAGACAGGGGAGGTTGGAATGAGCAGTTCTTC
CDR3: CASSQDRGGWNEQFF

D: NA
V: TRBV28
J: TRBJ1-1
size: few
DNA: TGTGCCAGCAGTGAATGGGGGGGAATCGGGAACACTGAAGCTTTCTTT
CDR3: CASSEWGGIGNTEAFF

D: TRBD2
V: TRBV7-2
J: TRBJ2-1
size: many
DNA: TGTGCCAGCAGCGTGCCGGGACTAGCGGGATTTAGCTCCTACAATGAGCAGTTCTTC
CDR3: CASSVPGLAGFSSYNEQFF

D: TRBD2
V: TRBV7-8
J: TRBJ2-2
size: many
DNA: TGTGCCAGCAGCGTAAATAGCGGGAGACGCGGGGAGCTGTTTTTT
CDR3: CASSVNSGRRGELFF

D: NA
V: TRBV4-2
J: TRBJ2-1
size: NA
DNA: TGTGCCAGCAGCCAAGGACCTAGCGTGAGGGAGGCCTCCTACAATGAGCAGTTCTTC
CDR3: CASSQGPSVREASYNEQFF

D: NA
V: TRBV6-2/TRBV6-3
J: TRBJ1-1
size: NA
DNA: TGTGCCAGCAGTTATGCAGGGCCGAGGGCTTTCTTT
CDR3: CASSYAGPRAFF

D: NA
V: TRBV6-5
J: TRBJ2-3
size: few
DNA: TGTGCCAGCAGTTACTCGAAAGGTGTCGGCACAGATACGCAGTATTTT
CDR3: CASSYSKGVGTDTQYF

D: TRBD2
V: TRBV4-1
J: TRBJ2-5
size: NA
DNA: TGCGCCAGCAGCCAAGAGGCTAGCGGGAGGCTAGAGACCCAGTACTTC
CDR3: CASSQEASGRLETQYF

D: NA
V: TRBV4-1
J: TRBJ2-2
size: NA
DNA: TGCGCCAGCAGCCACCTACGCGAGGGCGGGGAGCTGTTTTTT
CDR3: CASSHLREGGELFF

D: TRBD1
V: TRBV28
J: TRBJ2-7
size: few
DNA: TGTGCCAGCAGTTCCCCCTCTCGGACAGGGACCTTTAGAAACGAGCAGTACTTC
CDR3: CASSSPSRTGTFRNEQYF

D: NA
V: TRBV12-3/TRBV12-4
J: TRBJ1-4
size: NA
DNA: TGTGCCAGCAGTCGACCTGGGACCCCTAATGAAAAACTGTTTTTT
CDR3: CASSRPGTPNEKLFF

D: TRBD2
V: TRBV7-2
J: TRBJ2-1
size: NA
DNA: TGTGCCAGCAGCTTCGCAAGCGGACTAGCGGGCTACAATGAGCAGTTCTTC
CDR3: CASSFASGLAGYNEQFF

D: TRBD2
V: TRBV7-2
J: TRBJ2-1
size: few
DNA: TGTGCCAGCAGGATCGGACTAGCGGGAGTGGGCGATGAGCAGTTCTTC
CDR3: CASRIGLAGVGDEQFF

D: NA
V: TRBV19
J: TRBJ1-1
size: few
DNA: TGTGCCAGTAGTATGTACGTGAACACTGAAGCTTTCTTT
CDR3: CASSMYVNTEAFF

D: NA
V: TRBV11-2
J: TRBJ2-5
size: few
DNA: TGTGCCAGCAGCTGGGGCCCGGGAGTTCAAGAGACCCAGTACTTC
CDR3: CASSWGPGVQETQYF

D: NA
V: TRBV7-2
J: TRBJ2-3
size: NA
DNA: TGTGCCAGCGGCTCCGTCACAACAGATACGCAGTATTTT
CDR3: CASGSVTTDTQYF

D: NA
V: TRBV7-2
J: TRBJ2-1
size: few
DNA: TGTGCCAGCAGCTTATCCGGGGCCAGCGATGAGCAGTTCTTC
CDR3: CASSLSGASDEQFF

D: NA
V: TRBV29-1
J: TRBJ2-3
size: NA
DNA: TGCAGCGTGGTACGGGGCACTAGCACAGATACGCAGTATTTT
CDR3: CSVVRGTSTDTQYF

D: NA
V: TRBV7-3
J: TRBJ1-1
size: NA
DNA: TGTGCCAGCAGGATAGACAGAATGAACACTGAAGCTTTCTTT
CDR3: CASRIDRMNTEAFF

D: TRBD2
V: TRBV7-3
J: TRBJ2-2
size: NA
DNA: TGTGCCAGCAAAGCGGGGGGAAACACCGGGGAGCTGTTTTTT
CDR3: CASKAGGNTGELFF

D: NA
V: TRBV7-9
J: TRBJ2-7
size: NA
DNA: TGTGCCAGCAGCTTAGACGGTCTATTCTACGAGCAGTACTTC
CDR3: CASSLDGLFYEQYF

D: TRBD1
V: TRBV19
J: TRBJ1-5
size: NA
DNA: TGTGCCAGTATTGATCAGGGAGGGGGCCGTCAGCCCCAGCATTTT
CDR3: CASIDQGGGRQPQHF

D: TRBD1
V: TRBV19
J: TRBJ2-7
size: few
DNA: TGTGCCAGTAGACCGGGACAGGGACTCTACGAGCAGTACTTC
CDR3: CASRPGQGLYEQYF

D: NA
V: TRBV6-2/TRBV6-3
J: TRBJ1-5
size: NA
DNA: TGTGCCAGCAGCCCGGACAGCCCTTATAGCAATCAGCCCCAGCATTTT
CDR3: CASSPDSPYSNQPQHF

D: TRBD2
V: TRBV5-4
J: TRBJ2-1
size: NA
DNA: TGTGCCAGCAGCCAGCCTAGCGGGAGCTGGAATGAGCAGTTCTTC
CDR3: CASSQPSGSWNEQFF

D: NA
V: TRBV29-1
J: TRBJ2-2
size: NA
DNA: TGCAGCGTTTCCGGGACCTCACTAAACACCGGGGAGCTGTTTTTT
CDR3: CSVSGTSLNTGELFF

D: NA
V: TRBV5-1
J: TRBJ2-3
size: NA
DNA: TGCGCCAGCAGCTTGGCTGTGAGCCTTCGCACAGATACGCAGTATTTT
CDR3: CASSLAVSLRTDTQYF

D: TRBD2
V: TRBV11-2
J: TRBJ2-3
size: NA
DNA: TGTGCCAGCAGCCCTCGGACTAGCGAGTATACGCAGTATTTT
CDR3: CASSPRTSEYTQYF

D: NA
V: TRBV4-3
J: TRBJ1-6
size: few
DNA: TGCGCCAGCAGCCAATCCGGGACCGGGTTGACACCCCTCCACTTT
CDR3: CASSQSGTGLTPLHF